This TCR beta chain appears in the sequencing data of a study of response to subunit inactivated influenza vaccine. Study-wide points: Few new T cells, the authors suggested, are recruited by each seasonal influenza vaccination.

TCRdb recomputed calls from the RT-PCR reads with MiXCR, one row per CDR3 protein. The sample lists hundreds of thousands of distinct CDR3 sequences, 15% to 18% occurring once. With respect to this clonotype: Antigen unknown.

The specimen comprised PBMCs from blood, sampled about 11 days after vaccination. The TCR sequence derives from a man aged 50-60 years who received an inactivated influenza vaccine.

CDR3 in amino acids: CASSGQYSYEQYF. The DNA of the CDR3 is TGTGCCAGTAGTGGACAATATTCCTACGAGCAGTACTTC. The chain couples TRBV19 to TRBJ2-7; weak D call: TRBD1 (5 bases). Germline CDR1 is LNHDA and CDR2 is SQIVND (reference sequence). The CDR3 runs to 13 residues. V was cut by 5 bases and J by 1 base, with 9 bases left in between.